This T cell receptor (beta chain) comes out of a study of blood T cells in healthy people across ages. Study-level findings and limits: From one million sequenced T cells, diversity estimates were lower bounds.

Only a few counts were recorded for this clonotype. Its antigen is as yet unknown. Isolation of PBMCs gave at least 7 million cells per sample. V was shortened by 0 bases and J by 0 bases, with 10 bases between the two germline ends. This CDR3 is 16 amino acids long. Looked up from germline, CDR1 is MNHEY and CDR2 is SMNVEV (reference sequence). With a J-beta primer mix and a sample-barcoded 5' primer, a second PCR ran 7 to 11 cycles. Via MiXCR, TCRdb re-called the 5' RACE reads, giving one row per CDR3 protein. The sample includes 1.6 million or so distinct CDR3 sequences, approximately 32% of them seen just once.

Sample: blood. This receptor was obtained from a woman aged 25-40 years in good health. The chain joins TRBV27 to TRBJ2-3, with D unclear. The CDR3 loop is CASSLSASASTDTQYF. In DNA form, the CDR3 reads TGTGCCAGCAGTTTATCCGCATCTGCTAGCACAGATACGCAGTATTTT.